This T cell receptor beta chain was sequenced for a study of lymphopenia after photon versus proton radiotherapy. Regarding the study as a whole: Authors raise, but do not show, better survival with proton therapy. Proton therapy kept repertoires fairly stable, unlike photons, which gained effector/memory cells.

A word on this clone: Its antigen is still unknown.

The junction had 12 bases not matched to a gene; V was cut back by 4 bases and J by 7 bases. The length of the CDR3 is 15 residues. Germline values: CDR1 SGHRS, CDR2 YFSETQ. The table came from immunoSEQ multiplex PCR; TCRdb's copy has only in-frame clones and leaves some out. The sample holds more than 30,000 clones, roughly 89% seen once. The clonotype originates from a woman aged 65 to 85 with pancreatic cancer. Some clones in this sample may be carry-over from other donors' samples. Sample: peripheral blood, taken from a patient treated with proton-based radiotherapy. The chain joins TRBV5-1 to TRBJ2-7; TRBD1 agrees at 9 bases. The CDR3 protein is CASSPRTGDGGEQYF. The CDR3 DNA sequence: TGCGCCAGCAGCCCCCGGACAGGGGATGGAGGTGAGCAGTACTTC.